The rows below give T cell receptor beta chains drawn from one sample of a study of monozygotic twins with inflammatory bowel disease. Each CDR3 protein gets one entry in TCRdb, which reprocessed the 5' RACE reads and gives no DNA. The listing contains approximately 200,000 distinct CDR3 sequences. The material sequenced was blood. Source of these receptors: a human donor with ulcerative colitis or Crohn's disease, or a healthy co-twin of an affected twin (not recorded which). Each CDR3 is given with its conserved first and last residue.

v_gene	j_gene	CDR3aa
TRBV7-6	TRBJ1-1	CASSLLAGITNTEAFF
TRBV5-1	TRBJ2-1	CASSWTGPVGYNEQFF
TRBV5-8	TRBJ2-5	CASSLDRGRETQYF
TRBV20-1	TRBJ1-6	CSARGTSGRISPLHF
TRBV11-2	TRBJ2-5	CASSLAGGPLETQYF
TRBV13	TRBJ2-3	CASSHRTSGARAQYF
TRBV12-3/TRBV12-4	TRBJ1-2	CASSLVGTSSGGYTF
TRBV7-8	TRBJ2-7	CASSLGQGVSEQYF
TRBV7-8	TRBJ1-1	CASSLFAGTANTEAFF
TRBV15	TRBJ2-5	CATSRDSGAGETQYF
TRBV14	TRBJ1-4	CASSQNLVATNEKLFF
TRBV5-1	TRBJ1-6	CASSLGSHYNSPLHF
TRBV6-2/TRBV6-3	TRBJ1-1	CASSYVATEAFF
TRBV4-2	TRBJ2-3	CASSQDRTSGGARDTQYF
TRBV10-3	TRBJ2-5	CAISPLAGSETQYF
TRBV19	TRBJ2-2	CASSQQYTGELFF
TRBV19	TRBJ2-2	CASRLSGDTGELFF
TRBV5-1	TRBJ2-3	CASSLSGTGTDTQYF
TRBV11-1	TRBJ2-3	CASRLAHPTDTQYF
TRBV11-2	TRBJ1-4	CASSPRQGAGEKLFF
TRBV20-1	TRBJ1-1	CSARNRVNTEAFF
TRBV10-3	TRBJ1-5	CAPRPGASQPQHF
TRBV5-4	TRBJ2-3	CASSLAGGRVTDTQYF
TRBV5-1	TRBJ2-3	CASSAEMGTDTQYF
TRBV7-2	TRBJ2-1	CASSLTLGARSYNEQFF
TRBV12-3/TRBV12-4	TRBJ1-4	CVSSQTGEKLFF
TRBV6-5	TRBJ1-2	CASSSGTDYGYTF
TRBV20-1	TRBJ2-1	CSARVEPGGRGGIANEQFF
TRBV20-1	TRBJ1-2	CSAVSNYGYTF
TRBV5-1	TRBJ2-1	CASSLGDKSGEQFF
TRBV20-1	TRBJ1-1	CSARGTGHTEAFF
TRBV6-1	TRBJ1-2	CASSELTGFYGYTF
TRBV7-9	TRBJ2-7	CASSEGQGENEQYF
TRBV5-1	TRBJ2-7	CASKRSGTGTSYEQYF
TRBV25-1	TRBJ2-1	CASSDTGRPYNEQFF
TRBV7-2	TRBJ2-2	CASSRRTTGPNTGELFF
TRBV12-3/TRBV12-4	TRBJ1-4	CASSPKGEKLFF
TRBV5-1	TRBJ2-7	CASSLASSSYEQYF
TRBV10-3	TRBJ2-1	CAISENQDRQYNEQFF
TRBV19	TRBJ1-1	CASSIGRGGGTEAFF
TRBV5-1	TRBJ2-1	CASFNQGGEQFF
TRBV10-3	TRBJ2-1	CAIGIQGEQFF
TRBV29-1	TRBJ2-6	CSVEDRGVGANVLTF
TRBV12-3/TRBV12-4	TRBJ1-1	CASSPSPGTASNTEAFF
TRBV7-3	TRBJ1-1	CASTQGPDTEAFF
TRBV20-1	TRBJ1-2	CSARDLGLPRGYTF
TRBV5-4	TRBJ2-5	CASSRTGASGYQETQYF
TRBV15	TRBJ2-7	CATSTRTQPWEQYF
TRBV10-3	TRBJ2-5	CAIRTGQGAWETQYF
TRBV10-2	TRBJ2-7	CASSGSSPYEQYF
TRBV10-3	TRBJ2-1	CATLIRGTGGDEQFF
TRBV13	TRBJ2-1	CASSSGTSGGNEQFF